This T cell receptor beta chain emerged from a study of blood T cell repertoires in COVID-19. Study-level background: Acute and convalescent COVID-19 specimens originated in the United States, Italy and Spain. T cells, B-cell-depleted T cells, or PBMCs supplied cDNA or gDNA.

Authors' methods: Amplification with reference gene primers provided the estimates of nucleated cell counts. Generated by immunoSEQ multiplex PCR, the TCRdb table keeps only in-frame clones and is missing some. Clone size and the V and J calls come from that table; the DNA yielded D and trimming. The sample holds about 81,000 clones, 90% to 95% seen once. The V and J ends lost 5 bases and 4 bases, in that order; junction bases with no gene match: 10. This CDR3 comprises 15 residues. CDR1 and CDR2 from the germline V gene are SGHAT and FQNNGV. The chain has TRBV11-2 and TRBJ2-5; 7 nucleotides match TRBD1. The sequence was obtained from a woman aged 45-60 years in a cohort sampled during active COVID-19. Sequencing used peripheral blood. The chain's CDR3 is CASSLGTAGRETQYF. The DNA of the CDR3 is TGTGCCAGCAGCCTCGGGACAGCTGGACGAGAGACCCAGTACTTC.